This T cell receptor beta chain was recovered during a study of blood T cell repertoires in COVID-19. Across the whole study: The origin of the acute and convalescent COVID-19 samples was the United States, Italy and Spain. PBMCs, B-cell-depleted T cells, or T cells provided the cDNA or gDNA that made up the material.

Study processing details: Amplified reference gene primers provided the basis for estimating nucleated cell counts. Only in-frame clones appear in the TCRdb table, and some are missing; sequencing was by immunoSEQ multiplex PCR. V and J calls and clone size come straight from that table; D and trimming were deduced from the DNA. The sample includes approximately 100,000 clones, roughly 84% of them seen just once. About this clone: Different DNA sequences within this sample yield the same CDR3.

Trimming stripped 0 bases from V and 2 bases from J, with 12 bases between. Germline V gene sequence: CDR1 SGDLS, CDR2 YYNGEE. The CDR3 totals 15 residues. This sequence originates from a woman at least 80 years old with active or convalescent COVID-19. This sequence joins TRBV9 and TRBJ2-7; a weak D match, TRBD2 (5 bases). Sequencing used peripheral blood. The CDR3 DNA reads as TGTGCCAGCAGCGTAGCTACCGGGGAAGCCTACGAGCAGTACTTC. Amino acids: CASSVATGEAYEQYF.